This T cell receptor (beta chain) was found in a study of blood T cell repertoires in COVID-19. The method was immunoSEQ multiplex PCR; TCRdb's version includes in-frame clones alone and lacks a portion of them. In the table there are 150,000 to 200,000 clones, roughly three quarters of which are singletons. Trimming removed 2 bases from V and 8 bases from J, with 19 bases in between. Germline CDR1 is LGHNT and CDR2 is FRNRAP. This CDR3 is built from 16 residues. This TCR was recovered from a woman between 45 and 60 years old with active or convalescent COVID-19. The rearrangement links TRBV12-5 to TRBJ2-1; D perhaps matches TRBD2 (5 bases). Sequencing input: peripheral blood. CDR3 loop: CASGLSLLTRVDEQFF. Written as DNA, the CDR3 is TGTGCTAGTGGTTTGTCCCTTCTTACTAGGGTCGATGAGCAGTTCTTC. The complete variable domain, with remaining parts taken from reference TRBV12-5 and TRBJ2-1, reads DARVTQTPRHKVTEMGQEVTMRCQPILGHNTVFWYRQTMMQGLELLAYFRNRAPLDDSGMPKDRFSAEMPDATLATLKIQPSEPRDSAVYFCASGLSLLTRVDEQFFGPGTRLTVL.